This T cell receptor beta chain was profiled in a study of T cell changes during pregnancy in multiple sclerosis. TCRdb keeps only in-frame clones here, not all; method: immunoSEQ multiplex PCR. The sample carries 80,000 to 130,000 clones, roughly 92% recorded once. The TCR originated in a female donor with multiple sclerosis, enrolled in a pregnancy study. The sample was peripheral blood, taken in the second trimester of pregnancy.

The CDR3 DNA is TGTGCCAGCAGTGAACTAGCGGGCACCGGGGAGCTGTTTTTT. It is translated as CASSELAGTGELFF. The rearrangement uses TRBV2 and TRBJ2-2; 8 bases map to TRBD2. The CDR3 extends over 14 amino acids. V shed 2 bases, J shed 4 bases, and the junction held 0 bases outside the gene matches. Germline CDR1 and CDR2: SNHLY and FYNNEI.